The 14 T cell receptor beta chains in this list originate from one sample, sequenced in a study of response to subunit inactivated influenza vaccine. TCRdb reanalysed the RT-PCR reads using MiXCR and keeps one entry per CDR3 protein. Counted here are some 500,000 distinct CDR3 sequences, under 15% occurring once; the ten biggest clones make up about 12%. Sample: PBMCs from blood, taken about 40 days after vaccination. The receptors here all came from a man aged 50 or older who received an inactivated influenza vaccine.

This clonotype was recorded at least ten times. CDR3 nucleotides: TGTGCCAGCAGTTACGTGGGGGGTCCGAATCAGCCCCAGCATTTT. This translates into CASSYVGGPNQPQHF. The gene calls are TRBV6-2 or TRBV6-3 and TRBJ1-5; D may be TRBD1 (5 bases). This CDR3 is built from 15 residues. Trimming took off 2 bases at V and 4 bases at J, with 12 bases between the two ends. Germline CDR1 and CDR2: MNHEY and SVGEGT.

The chain combines TRBV10-3 with TRBJ1-2; perhaps TRBD1 as D (6 bases). Looked up from germline, CDR1 is ENHRY and CDR2 is SYGVKD. V gave up 10 bases and J gave up 1 base, with 16 bases separating them. The CDR3 totals 14 residues. The CDR3 region has the DNA TGTGCCACCTATCGGGACACAAATAACTATGGCTACACCTTC. Amino acid sequence: CATYRDTNNYGYTF.

This clonotype was counted a few times. This chain joins TRBV15 and TRBJ2-1; 8 bases fit TRBD2. V was pared by 5 bases and J by 3 bases, with 3 bases of the junction left unmatched. This CDR3 has 14 amino acids. Per the germline V gene, CDR1 is LNHNV and CDR2 is YYDKDF (reference sequence). CDR3 loop: CATSRAGGYNEQFF. The CDR3 DNA reads as TGTGCCACCAGCCGGGCGGGGGGCTACAATGAGCAGTTCTTC.

The chain joins TRBV12-3 or TRBV12-4 to TRBJ2-7, with TRBD1 matching 8 bases. J was trimmed by 0 bases and V by 5 bases; bases with no gene match: 9. This CDR3 spans 16 amino acids. The chain's CDR3 is CASSTRDRLSSYEQYF. In nucleotides, the CDR3 is TGTGCCAGCAGTACGAGGGACAGGTTGAGCTCCTACGAGCAGTACTTC.

The V call is TRBV7-6, the J call TRBJ2-7; no firm D call. Trimming cost V 2 bases and J 5 bases, with 19 bases left between them. This CDR3 comprises 16 residues. Germline CDR1 and CDR2: SGHVS and FNYEAQ. The CDR3 loop reads CASSLTRTAFFNEQYF. The DNA of the CDR3 is TGTGCCAGCAGCTTAACCCGGACCGCCTTTTTCAACGAGCAGTACTTC.

In this sample, this clonotype turned up a few times. The J gene is TRBJ2-1, the V gene TRBV29-1; 9 bases line up with TRBD1. The length of the CDR3 is 13 residues. V dropped 3 bases and J dropped 7; count of bases not matched to a gene: 4. From germline, CDR1 is SQVTM and CDR2 ANQGSEA. The CDR3 DNA reads TGCAGCGTTGAGTGGACAGGGGAGAATGAGCAGTTCTTC. Translating it yields CSVEWTGENEQFF.

This chain connects TRBV28 to TRBJ2-7; D unresolved. This CDR3 contains 15 residues. Germline lookup yields CDR1 MDHEN and CDR2 SYDVKM. Trimming left V 1 base short and J 2 bases short, with 12 bases between. CDR3 protein: CASSLLGLGAYEQYF. The CDR3, as DNA: TGTGCCAGCAGTTTATTAGGGCTAGGTGCCTACGAGCAGTACTTC. The full variable domain, with the rest looked up from reference TRBV28 and TRBJ2-7, is DVKVTQSSRYLVKRTGEKVFLECVQDMDHENMFWYRQDPGLGLRLIYFSYDVKMKEKGDIPEGYSVSREKKERFSLILESASTNQTSMYLCASSLLGLGAYEQYFGPGTRLTVT.

Details on this clonotype: One end of the junction does not line up with germline, which may come from a read error. The chain joins TRBV12-3 or TRBV12-4 to TRBJ2-1; D gene uncertain. CDR3 size: 14 residues. The CDR3 region is CDSSEVEQSREQFF. The CDR3 coding sequence is TGTGACAGCAGTGAAGTGGAACAGTCCAGGGAGCAGTTCTTC.

This clonotype was seen at least ten times. This chain joins TRBV3-1 and TRBJ2-7; D not certain. The V gene lost 2 bases and the J gene lost 3 bases, with 2 bases spanning the gap. Germline V gives CDR1 LGHDT, CDR2 YNNKEL (reference sequence). CDR3 length: 11 amino acids. The CDR3 loop is CASSQNYEQYF. The CDR3 DNA reads as TGTGCCAGCAGCCAAAACTACGAGCAGTACTTC.

This clonotype was counted only a few times. The chain links TRBV7-9 to TRBJ2-7, with TRBD2 identical over 8 bases. This CDR3 contains 13 residues. CDR1 and CDR2 (germline): SEHNR, FQNEAQ (reference sequence). Trimming took 3 bases from V and 5 from J; bases not matched to a gene: 3. The CDR3 loop is CASSFAGGHEQYF. The DNA for the CDR3 is TGTGCCAGCAGCTTTGCGGGGGGCCACGAGCAGTACTTC.

This clonotype has only a few counts. The rearrangement joins TRBV7-9 to TRBJ2-6; D might be TRBD1 (5 bases). Germline assignment: CDR1 SEHNR and CDR2 FQNEAQ (reference sequence). This CDR3 has 16 residues. Trimming removed 6 bases at V and 0 bases at J, with 12 bases between. The CDR3 DNA reads as TGTGCCAGCAGAGAGACAGTGGGCTCTGGGGCCAACGTCCTGACTTTC. Protein product: CASRETVGSGANVLTF.

The V call is TRBV12-3 or TRBV12-4, the J call TRBJ2-5, with D perhaps matching TRBD1 or TRBD2 (6 bases each). Trimming removed 3 bases at V and 5 bases at J, with 10 bases between. CDR3 length: 13 amino acids. The CDR3 bases are TGTGCCAGCAGTTTTCCGGGGGCTGAGACCCAGTACTTC. Encoded protein: CASSFPGAETQYF.

J is TRBJ1-1 and V is TRBV4-1; weak D call: TRBD1 (5 bases). The CDR3 totals 16 residues. V lost 11 bases, J lost 1 base, and 23 bases lay in between. The germline V gene encodes CDR1 MGHRA and CDR2 YSYEKL. CDR3 coding DNA: TGCGCCTCAGAGCCAAGTTGGGGCAGGCAGAACACTGAAGCTTTCTTT. As protein: CASEPSWGRQNTEAFF.

This sequence joins TRBV24-1 and TRBJ2-2; TRBD2 matches 8 bases. There are 16 residues in the CDR3. In germline, CDR1 is KGHDR, CDR2 SFDVKD. V shed 4 bases and J 1 base; nucleotides not matched to a gene: 4. CDR3 DNA sequence: TGTGCCACCAGTGACCTACTAGCGGAGAACACCGGGGAGCTGTTTTTT. It yields the protein CATSDLLAENTGELFF.